This T cell receptor beta chain was identified during a study of cytomegalovirus exposure and HLA in healthy donors. Study details: Most donors, 80% to 90% of approximately 400 genotyped, fell in the Caucasian-associated ancestry cluster.

In the case of this clone: Its matching antigen is unknown.

CDR1 is MNHEY and CDR2 is SVGAGI in the germline V gene. The CDR3 consists of 15 residues. The junction had 1 base not matched to a gene; V was cut back by 2 bases and J by 1 base. Notes on the study in general: The productive fraction for most TCR beta V segments was about 87% or about 30% in an earlier analysis. A classifier reportedly called cytomegalovirus status with high sensitivity and specificity.

With 60 Vbeta and 13 Jbeta primers, the PCR was carried out. Measured with immunoSEQ multiplex PCR; TCRdb has only the in-frame clones, and not every one. The sample includes 99,000 or so clones, roughly 15% seen only once; the top ten take more than 0.8%. The sequence derives from a female donor in good health and CMV-seronegative. The chain recombines TRBV6-5 with TRBJ2-7; 11 bases are a match to TRBD1. Sequenced material: PBMCs. The CDR3 region has the DNA TGTGCCAGCAGTTACGGGACAGGGGGGTCCTACGAGCAGTACTTC. Translating gives CASSYGTGGSYEQYF.